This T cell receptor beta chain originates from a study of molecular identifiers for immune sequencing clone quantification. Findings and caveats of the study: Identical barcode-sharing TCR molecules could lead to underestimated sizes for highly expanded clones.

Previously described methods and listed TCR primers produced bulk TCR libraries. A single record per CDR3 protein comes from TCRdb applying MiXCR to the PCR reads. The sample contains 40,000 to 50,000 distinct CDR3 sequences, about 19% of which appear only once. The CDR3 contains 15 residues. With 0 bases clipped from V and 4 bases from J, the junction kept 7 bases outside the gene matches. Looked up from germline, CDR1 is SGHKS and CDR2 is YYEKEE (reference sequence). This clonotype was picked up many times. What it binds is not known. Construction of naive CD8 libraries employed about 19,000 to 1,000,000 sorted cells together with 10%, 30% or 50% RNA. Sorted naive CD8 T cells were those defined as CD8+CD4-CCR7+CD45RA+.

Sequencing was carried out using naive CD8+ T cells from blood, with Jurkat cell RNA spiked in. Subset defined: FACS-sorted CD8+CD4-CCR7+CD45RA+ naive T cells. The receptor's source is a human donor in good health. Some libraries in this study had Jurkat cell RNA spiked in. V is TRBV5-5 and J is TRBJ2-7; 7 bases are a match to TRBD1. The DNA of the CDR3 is TGTGCCAGCAGCTTGGCTACAGGGGTCTTGTACGAGCAGTACTTC. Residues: CASSLATGVLYEQYF.